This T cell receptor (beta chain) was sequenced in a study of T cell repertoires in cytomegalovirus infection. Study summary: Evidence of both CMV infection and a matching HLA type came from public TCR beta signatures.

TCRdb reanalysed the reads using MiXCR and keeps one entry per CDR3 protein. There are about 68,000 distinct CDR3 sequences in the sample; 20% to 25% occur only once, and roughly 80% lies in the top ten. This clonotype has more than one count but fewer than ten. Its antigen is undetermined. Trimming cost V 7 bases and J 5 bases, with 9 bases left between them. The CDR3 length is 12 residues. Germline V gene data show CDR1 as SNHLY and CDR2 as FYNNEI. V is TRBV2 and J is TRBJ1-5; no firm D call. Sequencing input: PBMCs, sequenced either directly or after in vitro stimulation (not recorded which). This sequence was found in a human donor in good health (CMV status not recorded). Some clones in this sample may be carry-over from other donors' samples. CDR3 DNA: TGTGCCAGCACTCAAAATGATCAGCCCCAGCATTTT. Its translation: CASTQNDQPQHF.